This T cell receptor (beta chain) was recorded in a study of T cells in Graves' hyperthyroidism and ophthalmopathy. Amplification yielded TCR beta CDR3 regions, with RNA transcripts as the source. Researchers ran a first-round RT-PCR on the TCR CDR3 using the HTBI primer set. One entry per CDR3 protein results from TCRdb running MiXCR on the multiplex PCR reads. Among around 340,000 distinct CDR3 sequences, approximately 14% were seen once, and the ten largest hold 20% to 25%. The germline V and J ends were trimmed by 4 bases and 8 bases, with 9 bases remaining between them. Germline V gene data show CDR1 as MNHEY and CDR2 as SVGEGT. CDR3 size: 12 residues.

The chain combines TRBV6-2 or TRBV6-3 with TRBJ2-1; D not resolved. Sample: blood. The TCR sequence derives from a woman in her twenties or thirties with Graves' hyperthyroidism. In DNA form, the CDR3 reads TGTGCCAGCAGTTTGGGGAACGATGAGCAGTTCTTC. Translation gives CASSLGNDEQFF.